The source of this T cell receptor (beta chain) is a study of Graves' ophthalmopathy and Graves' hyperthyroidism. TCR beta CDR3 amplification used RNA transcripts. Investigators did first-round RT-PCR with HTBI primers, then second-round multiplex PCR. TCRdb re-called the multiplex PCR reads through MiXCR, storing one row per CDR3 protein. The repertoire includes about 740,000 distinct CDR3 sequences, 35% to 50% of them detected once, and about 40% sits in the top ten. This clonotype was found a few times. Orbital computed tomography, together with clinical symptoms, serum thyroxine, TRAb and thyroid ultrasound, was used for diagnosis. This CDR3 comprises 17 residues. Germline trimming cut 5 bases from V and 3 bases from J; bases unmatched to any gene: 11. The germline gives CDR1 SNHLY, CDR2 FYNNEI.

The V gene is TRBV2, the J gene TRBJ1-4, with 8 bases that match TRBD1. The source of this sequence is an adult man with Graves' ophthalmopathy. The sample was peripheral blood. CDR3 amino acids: CASSFFLATGANEKLFF. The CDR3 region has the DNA TGTGCCAGCAGTTTTTTCCTCGCGACAGGGGCTAATGAAAAACTGTTTTTT.